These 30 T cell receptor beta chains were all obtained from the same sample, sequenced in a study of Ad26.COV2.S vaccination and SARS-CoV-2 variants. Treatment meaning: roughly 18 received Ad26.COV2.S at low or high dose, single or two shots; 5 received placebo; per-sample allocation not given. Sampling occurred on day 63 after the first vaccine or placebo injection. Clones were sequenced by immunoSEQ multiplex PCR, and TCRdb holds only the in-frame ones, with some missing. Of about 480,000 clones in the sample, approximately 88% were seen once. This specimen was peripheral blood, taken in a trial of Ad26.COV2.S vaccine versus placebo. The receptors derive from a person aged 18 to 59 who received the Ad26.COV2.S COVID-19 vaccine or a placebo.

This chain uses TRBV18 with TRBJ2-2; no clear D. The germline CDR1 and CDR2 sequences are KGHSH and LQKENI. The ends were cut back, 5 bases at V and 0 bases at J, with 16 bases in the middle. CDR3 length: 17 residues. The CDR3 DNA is TGTGCCAGCTCATTAAAGTTGTCCAAATCGAACACCGGGGAGCTGTTTTTT. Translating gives CASSLKLSKSNTGELFF. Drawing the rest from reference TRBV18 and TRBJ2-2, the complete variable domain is NAGVMQNPRHLVRRRGQEARLRCSPMKGHSHVYWYRQLPEEGLKFMVYLQKENIIDESGMPKERFSAEFPKEGPSILRIQQVVRGDSAAYFCASSLKLSKSNTGELFFGEGSRLTVL.

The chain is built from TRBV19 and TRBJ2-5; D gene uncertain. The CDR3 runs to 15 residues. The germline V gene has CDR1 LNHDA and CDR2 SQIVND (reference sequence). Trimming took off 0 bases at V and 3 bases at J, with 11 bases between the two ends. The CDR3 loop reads CASSIDPNSKETQYF. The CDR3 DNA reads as TGTGCCAGTAGTATAGACCCGAACTCAAAAGAGACCCAGTACTTC. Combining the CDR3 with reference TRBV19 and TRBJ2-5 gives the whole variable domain DGGITQSPKYLFRKEGQNVTLSCEQNLNHDAMYWYRQDPGQGLRLIYYSQIVNDFQKGDIAEGYSVSREKKESFPLTVTSAQKNPTAFYLCASSIDPNSKETQYFGPGTRLLVL.

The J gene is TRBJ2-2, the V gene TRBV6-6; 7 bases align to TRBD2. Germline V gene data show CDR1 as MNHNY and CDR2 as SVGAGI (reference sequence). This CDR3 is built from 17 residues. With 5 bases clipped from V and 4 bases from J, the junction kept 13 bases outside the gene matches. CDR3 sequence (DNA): TGTGCCAGCAGTCCTGACTTGTTGGGGGGGAGCACCGGGGAGCTGTTTTTT. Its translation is CASSPDLLGGSTGELFF.

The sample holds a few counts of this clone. CDR3 bases: TGTGCCTACACGGGACAGAGCTTCTCTGGAAACACCATATATTTT. This encodes CAYTGQSFSGNTIYF. This chain uses TRBV30 with TRBJ1-3, with 7 bases aligning to TRBD1. After removal of 7 bases from V and 0 bases from J, the junction contained 9 bases not matched to a gene. The CDR3 length is 15 residues. CDR1 GTSNPN and CDR2 SVGIG come from the germline V gene (reference sequence). The variable domain in full, completed from reference TRBV30 and TRBJ1-3, reads SQTIHQWPATLVQPVGSPLSLECTVEGTSNPNLYWYRQAAGRGLQLLFYSVGIGQISSEVPQNLSASRPQDRQFILSSKKLLLSDSGFYLCAYTGQSFSGNTIYFGEGSWLTVV.

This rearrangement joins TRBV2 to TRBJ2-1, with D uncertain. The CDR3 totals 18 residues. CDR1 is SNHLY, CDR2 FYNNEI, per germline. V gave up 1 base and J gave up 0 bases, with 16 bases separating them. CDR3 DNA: TGTGCCAGCAGTGAAGAGTCCGGCCAAACCCCCTCCTACAATGAGCAGTTCTTC. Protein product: CASSEESGQTPSYNEQFF.

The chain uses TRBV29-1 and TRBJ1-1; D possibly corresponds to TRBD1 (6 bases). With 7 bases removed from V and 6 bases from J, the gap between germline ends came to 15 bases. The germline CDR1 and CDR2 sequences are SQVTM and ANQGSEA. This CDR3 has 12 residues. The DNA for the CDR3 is TGCAGCGCTGGGCGTGGGGGGCCTGAAGCTTTCTTT. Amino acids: CSAGRGGPEAFF.

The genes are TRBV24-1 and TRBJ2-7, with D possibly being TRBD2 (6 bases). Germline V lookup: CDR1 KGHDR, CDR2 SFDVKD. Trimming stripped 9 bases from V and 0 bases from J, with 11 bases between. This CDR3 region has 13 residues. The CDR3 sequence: CATSRGSSYEQYF. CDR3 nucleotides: TGTGCCACCTCCCGGGGGTCCTCCTACGAGCAGTACTTC.

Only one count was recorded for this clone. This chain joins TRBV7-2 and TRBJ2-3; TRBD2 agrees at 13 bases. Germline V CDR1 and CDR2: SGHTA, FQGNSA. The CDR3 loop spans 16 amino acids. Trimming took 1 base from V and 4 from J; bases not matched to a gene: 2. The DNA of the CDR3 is TGTGCCAGCAGCTTAGGGACTAGCGGGAGTTCAGATACGCAGTATTTT. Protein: CASSLGTSGSSDTQYF.

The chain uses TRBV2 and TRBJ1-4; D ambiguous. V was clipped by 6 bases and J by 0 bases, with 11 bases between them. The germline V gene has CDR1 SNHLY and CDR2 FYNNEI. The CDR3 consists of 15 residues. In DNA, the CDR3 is TGTGCCAGCAGAGGGCAACCAGCAACTAATGAAAAACTGTTTTTT. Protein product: CASRGQPATNEKLFF.

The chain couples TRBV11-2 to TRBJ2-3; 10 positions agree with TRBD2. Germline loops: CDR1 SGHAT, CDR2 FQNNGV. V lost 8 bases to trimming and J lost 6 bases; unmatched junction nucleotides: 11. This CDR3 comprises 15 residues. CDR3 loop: CASGPSGRGWDTQYF. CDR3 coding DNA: TGTGCCAGCGGGCCTAGCGGGAGAGGTTGGGATACGCAGTATTTT.

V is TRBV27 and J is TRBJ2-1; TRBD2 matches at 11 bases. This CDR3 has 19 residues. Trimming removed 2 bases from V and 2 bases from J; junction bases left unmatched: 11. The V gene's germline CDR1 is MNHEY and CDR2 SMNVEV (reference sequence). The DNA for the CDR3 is TGTGCCAGCAGTTTAAATCTAGCGGGAGGCTACTTCCCCTACAATGAGCAGTTCTTC. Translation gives CASSLNLAGGYFPYNEQFF.

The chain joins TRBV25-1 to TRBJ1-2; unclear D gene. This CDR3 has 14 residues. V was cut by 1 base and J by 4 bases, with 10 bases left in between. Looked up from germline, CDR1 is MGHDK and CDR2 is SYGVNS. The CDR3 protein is CASSESGGLYGYTF. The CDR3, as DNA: TGTGCCAGCAGTGAATCAGGAGGGCTCTATGGCTACACCTTC.

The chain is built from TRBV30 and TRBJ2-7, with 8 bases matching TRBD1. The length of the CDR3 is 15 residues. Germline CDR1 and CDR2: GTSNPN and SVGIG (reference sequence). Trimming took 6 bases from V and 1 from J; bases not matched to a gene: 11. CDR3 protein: CACKFRDRSSYEQYF. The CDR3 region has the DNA TGTGCCTGCAAATTCCGGGACAGGAGTTCCTACGAGCAGTACTTC.

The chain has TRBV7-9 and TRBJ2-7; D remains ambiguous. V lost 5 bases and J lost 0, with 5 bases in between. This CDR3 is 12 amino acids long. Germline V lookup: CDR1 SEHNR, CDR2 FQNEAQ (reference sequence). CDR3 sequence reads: CASSHPSYEQYF. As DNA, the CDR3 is TGTGCCAGCAGCCACCCCTCCTACGAGCAGTACTTC. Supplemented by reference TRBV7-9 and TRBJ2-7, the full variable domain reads DTGVSQNPRHKITKRGQNVTFRCDPISEHNRLYWYRQTLGQGPEFLTYFQNEAQLEKSRLLSDRFSAERPKGSFSTLEIQRTEQGDSAMYLCASSHPSYEQYFGPGTRLTVT.

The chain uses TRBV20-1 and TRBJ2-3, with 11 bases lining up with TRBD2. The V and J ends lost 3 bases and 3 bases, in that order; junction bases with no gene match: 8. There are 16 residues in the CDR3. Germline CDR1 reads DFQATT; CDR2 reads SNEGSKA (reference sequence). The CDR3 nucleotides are TGCAGTGCTAGTGCTCTAGCGGGAGGCGGGACAGATACGCAGTATTTT. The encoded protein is CSASALAGGGTDTQYF.

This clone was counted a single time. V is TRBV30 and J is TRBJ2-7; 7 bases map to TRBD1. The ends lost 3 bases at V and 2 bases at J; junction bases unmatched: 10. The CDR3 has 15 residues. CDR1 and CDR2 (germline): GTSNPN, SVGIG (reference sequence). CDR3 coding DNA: TGTGCCTGGAGGATCCCCGGGACAGCCACCTACGAGCAGTACTTC. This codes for CAWRIPGTATYEQYF. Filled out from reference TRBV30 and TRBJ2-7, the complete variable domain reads SQTIHQWPATLVQPVGSPLSLECTVEGTSNPNLYWYRQAAGRGLQLLFYSVGIGQISSEVPQNLSASRPQDRQFILSSKKLLLSDSGFYLCAWRIPGTATYEQYFGPGTRLTVT.

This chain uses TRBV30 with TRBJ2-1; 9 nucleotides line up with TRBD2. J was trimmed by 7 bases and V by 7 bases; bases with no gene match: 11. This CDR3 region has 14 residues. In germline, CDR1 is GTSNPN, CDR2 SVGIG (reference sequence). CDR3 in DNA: TGTGCCTCGAATCCTAGCGGGAAACTAAATGAGCAGTTCTTC. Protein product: CASNPSGKLNEQFF.

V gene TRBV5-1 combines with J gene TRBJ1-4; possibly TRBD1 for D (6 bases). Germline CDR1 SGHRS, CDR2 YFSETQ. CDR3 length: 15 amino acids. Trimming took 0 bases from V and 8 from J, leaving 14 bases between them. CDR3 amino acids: CASSLAGAQGEKLFF. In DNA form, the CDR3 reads TGCGCCAGCAGCTTGGCAGGGGCTCAGGGAGAAAAACTGTTTTTT.

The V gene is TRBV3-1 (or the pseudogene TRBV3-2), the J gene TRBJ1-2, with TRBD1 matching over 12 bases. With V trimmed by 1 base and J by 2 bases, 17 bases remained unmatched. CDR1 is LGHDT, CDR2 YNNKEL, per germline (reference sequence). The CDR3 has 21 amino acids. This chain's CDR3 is CASSQAAVRGRDRGLNYGYTF. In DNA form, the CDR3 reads TGTGCCAGCAGCCAAGCTGCGGTAAGGGGCCGGGACAGGGGGCTCAACTATGGCTACACCTTC.

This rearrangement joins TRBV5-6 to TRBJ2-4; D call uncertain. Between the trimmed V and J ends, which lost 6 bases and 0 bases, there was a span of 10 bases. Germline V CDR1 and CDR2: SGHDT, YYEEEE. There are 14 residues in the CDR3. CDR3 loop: CASTHWGAKNIQYF. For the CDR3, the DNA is TGTGCCAGCACCCACTGGGGAGCCAAAAACATTCAGTACTTC.

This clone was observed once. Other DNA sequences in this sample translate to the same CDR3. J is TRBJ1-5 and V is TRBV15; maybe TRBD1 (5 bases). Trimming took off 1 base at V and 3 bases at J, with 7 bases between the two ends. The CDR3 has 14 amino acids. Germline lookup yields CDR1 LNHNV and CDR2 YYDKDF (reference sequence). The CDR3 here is CATSRGGSNQPQHF. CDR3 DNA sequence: TGTGCCACCAGCAGAGGGGGGTCCAATCAGCCCCAGCATTTT. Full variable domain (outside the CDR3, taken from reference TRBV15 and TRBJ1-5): DAMVIQNPRYQVTQFGKPVTLSCSQTLNHNVMYWYQQKSSQAPKLLFHYYDKDFNNEADTPDNFQSRRPNTSFCFLDIRSPGLGDTAMYLCATSRGGSNQPQHFGDGTRLSIL.

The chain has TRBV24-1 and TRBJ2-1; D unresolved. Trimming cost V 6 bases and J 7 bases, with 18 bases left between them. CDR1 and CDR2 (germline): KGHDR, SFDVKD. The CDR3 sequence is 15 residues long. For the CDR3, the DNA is TGTGCCACCAGTTTTGATTTTGCCAGAGCAAATGAGCAGTTCTTC. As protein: CATSFDFARANEQFF.

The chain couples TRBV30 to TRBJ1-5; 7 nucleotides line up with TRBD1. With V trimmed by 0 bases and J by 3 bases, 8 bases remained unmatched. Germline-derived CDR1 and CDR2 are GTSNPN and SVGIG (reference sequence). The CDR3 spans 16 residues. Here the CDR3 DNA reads TGTGCCTGGAGTGTAGGGGGCAGGGGCAACAATCAGCCCCAGCATTTT. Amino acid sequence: CAWSVGGRGNNQPQHF.

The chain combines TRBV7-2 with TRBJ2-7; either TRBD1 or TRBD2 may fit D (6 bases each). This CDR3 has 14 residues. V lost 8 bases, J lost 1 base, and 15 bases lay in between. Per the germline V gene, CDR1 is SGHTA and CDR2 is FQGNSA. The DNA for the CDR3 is TGTGCCAGCGGGCGGGACATGGCTTCCTACGAGCAGTACTTC. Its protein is CASGRDMASYEQYF. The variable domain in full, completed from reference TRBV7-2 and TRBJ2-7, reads GAGVSQSPSNKVTEKGKDVELRCDPISGHTALYWYRQSLGQGLEFLIYFQGNSAPDKSGLPSDRFSAERTGGSVSTLTIQRTQQEDSAVYLCASGRDMASYEQYFGPGTRLTVT.

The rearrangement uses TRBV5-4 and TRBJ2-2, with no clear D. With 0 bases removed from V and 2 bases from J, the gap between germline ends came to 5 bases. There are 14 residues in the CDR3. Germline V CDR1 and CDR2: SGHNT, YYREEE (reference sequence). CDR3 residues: CASSLEGNTGELFF. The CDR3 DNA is TGTGCCAGCAGCTTGGAGGGCAACACCGGGGAGCTGTTTTTT.

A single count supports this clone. In nucleotides, the CDR3 is TGTGCCAGCAGCCAGCAGGCTTGGGAGACCCAGTACTTC. This sequence encodes CASSQQAWETQYF. This rearrangement joins TRBV3-1 (or the pseudogene TRBV3-2) to TRBJ2-5; D ambiguous. Germline V lookup: CDR1 LGHDT, CDR2 YNNKEL (reference sequence). The CDR3 extends over 13 amino acids. Trimming stripped 3 bases from V and 5 bases from J, with 10 bases between.

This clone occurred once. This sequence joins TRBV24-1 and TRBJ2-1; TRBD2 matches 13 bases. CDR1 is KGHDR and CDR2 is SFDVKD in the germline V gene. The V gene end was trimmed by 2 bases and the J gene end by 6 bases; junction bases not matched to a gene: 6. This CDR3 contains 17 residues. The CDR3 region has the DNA TGTGCCACCAGTGATTCCCGGACTAGCGGGAGTGGCAATGAGCAGTTCTTC. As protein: CATSDSRTSGSGNEQFF.

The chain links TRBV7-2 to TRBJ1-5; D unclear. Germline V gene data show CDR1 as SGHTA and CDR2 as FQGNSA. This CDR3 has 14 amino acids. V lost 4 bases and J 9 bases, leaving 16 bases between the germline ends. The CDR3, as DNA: TGTGCCAGCAGCTCCGACGGGCGAATATGGCCCCAGCATTTT. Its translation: CASSSDGRIWPQHF.

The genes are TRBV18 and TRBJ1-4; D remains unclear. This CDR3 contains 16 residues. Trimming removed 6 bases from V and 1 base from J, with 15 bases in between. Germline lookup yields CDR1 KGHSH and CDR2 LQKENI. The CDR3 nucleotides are TGTGCCAGCTCTTCTCAACCCGGAGGAACTAATGAAAAACTGTTTTTT. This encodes CASSSQPGGTNEKLFF.

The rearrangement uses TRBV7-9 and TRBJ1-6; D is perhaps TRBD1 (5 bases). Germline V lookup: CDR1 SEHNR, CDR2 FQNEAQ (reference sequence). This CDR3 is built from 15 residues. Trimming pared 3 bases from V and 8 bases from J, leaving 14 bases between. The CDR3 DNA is TGTGCCAGCAGCTTGGGCCAGGGTAGTCATTCACCCCTCCACTTT. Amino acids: CASSLGQGSHSPLHF.